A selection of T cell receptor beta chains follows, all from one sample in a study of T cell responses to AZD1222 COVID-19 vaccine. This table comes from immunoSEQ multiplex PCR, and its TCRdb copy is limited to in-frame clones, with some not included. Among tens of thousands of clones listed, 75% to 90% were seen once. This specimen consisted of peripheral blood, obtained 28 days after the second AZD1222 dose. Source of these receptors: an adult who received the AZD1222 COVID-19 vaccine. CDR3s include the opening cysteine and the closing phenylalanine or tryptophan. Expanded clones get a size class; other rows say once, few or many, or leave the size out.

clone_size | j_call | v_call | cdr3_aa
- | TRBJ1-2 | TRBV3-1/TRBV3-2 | CASSQDSYKGGYTF
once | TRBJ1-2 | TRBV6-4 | CASSDRTGSYTF
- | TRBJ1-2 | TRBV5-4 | CATAPPRQGGYGYTF
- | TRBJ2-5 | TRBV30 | CAWSVDAGGTYKETQYF
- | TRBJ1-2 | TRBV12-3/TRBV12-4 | CASSRTGGGYTF
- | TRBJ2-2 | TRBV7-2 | CASSFRALDGGRTGELFF
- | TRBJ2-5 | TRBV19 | CASSIIGRTNQETQYF
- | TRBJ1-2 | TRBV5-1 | CASAPRTENYGYTF
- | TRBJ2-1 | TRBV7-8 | CASSLELAGGPNEQFF
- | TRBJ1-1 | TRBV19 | CAAQGFQNTEAFF
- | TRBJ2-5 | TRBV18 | CASSRDNGETQYF
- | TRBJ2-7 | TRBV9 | CASSVGGAMTDEQYF
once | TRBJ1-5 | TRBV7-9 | CASSLGYQPQHF
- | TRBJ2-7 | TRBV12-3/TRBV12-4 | CASSPDMTYEQYF
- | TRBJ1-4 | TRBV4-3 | CASSQVTIRATNEKLFF
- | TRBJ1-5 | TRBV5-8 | CASSLAGKRSNQPQHF
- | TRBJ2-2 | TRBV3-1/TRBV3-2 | CASSQQTGPNTGELFF
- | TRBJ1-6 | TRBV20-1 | CSAEESPLHF
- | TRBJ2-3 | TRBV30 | CAWSSRGADTQYF
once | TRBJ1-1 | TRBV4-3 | CASTVTQGGAEAFF
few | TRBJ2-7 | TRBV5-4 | CASSPRQGALAEQYF
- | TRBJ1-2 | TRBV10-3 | CAIRAYREGNYGYTF
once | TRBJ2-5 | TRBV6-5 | CASSYGAGGEGETQYF
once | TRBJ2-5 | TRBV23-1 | CASSHSGTSGEQETQYF
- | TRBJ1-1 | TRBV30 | CAWSLGRNTEAFF
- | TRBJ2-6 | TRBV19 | CASSIPGDRVTSGANVLTF
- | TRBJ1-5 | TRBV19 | CASNGQGQGGNQPQHF
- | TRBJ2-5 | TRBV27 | CASSLARTGGLETQYF
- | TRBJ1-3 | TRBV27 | CASSLGEGHYGNTIYF
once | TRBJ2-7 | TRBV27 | CASSFSRIDREINEQYF
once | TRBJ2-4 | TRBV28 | CASSPLTSIQYF
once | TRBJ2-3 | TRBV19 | CASSTRQGYTDTQYF
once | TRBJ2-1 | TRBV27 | CASGGAGSYNEQFF
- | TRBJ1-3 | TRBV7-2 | CASSVGSGNTIYF
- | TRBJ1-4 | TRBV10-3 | CASREAREEKLFF
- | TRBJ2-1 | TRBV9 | CASRPPSGGAFEQFF
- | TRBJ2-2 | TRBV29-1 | CSARTGSNTGELFF
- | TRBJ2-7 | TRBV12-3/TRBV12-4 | CASSLSWGEQYF
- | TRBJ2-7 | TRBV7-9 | CASSAGQGTLYEQYF
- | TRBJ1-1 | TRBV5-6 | CASSLWARTNTEAFF
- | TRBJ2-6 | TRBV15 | CATSGGQFSGANVLTF